This entry lists 6 T cell receptor beta chains sequenced from one sample in a study of cytomegalovirus exposure and HLA in healthy donors. PCR used 60 Vbeta primers and 13 Jbeta primers. Here immunoSEQ multiplex PCR was the method, and the copy in TCRdb shows in-frame clones only, minus some. There are about 140,000 clones in the sample; 80% to 85% occur only once, and 1.2% lies in the top ten. Sequenced: PBMCs. The receptor source for this set is a female donor in good health and CMV-seronegative.

This clone has just one count. J is TRBJ2-1 and V is TRBV7-6; D is ambiguous. The germline CDR1 and CDR2 sequences are SGHVS and FNYEAQ. Trimming cost V 4 bases and J 9 bases, with 13 bases left between them. CDR3 length equals 13 residues. CDR3 protein: CASSSRRSSEQFF. The CDR3, as DNA: TGTGCCAGCAGCTCCCGAAGGTCTAGTGAGCAGTTCTTC. Full variable domain (missing parts from reference TRBV7-6 and TRBJ2-1): GAGVSQSPRYKVTKRGQDVALRCDPISGHVSLYWYRQALGQGPEFLTYFNYEAQQDKSGLPNDRFSAERPEGSISTLTIQRTEQRDSAMYRCASSSRRSSEQFFGPGTRLTVL.

This clone turned up a few times. The CDR3 sequence: CASSPGTGATNEKLFF. In nucleotides, the CDR3 is TGTGCCAGCTCGCCCGGGACAGGAGCAACTAATGAAAAACTGTTTTTT. The V gene is TRBV18, the J gene TRBJ1-4; 8 bases are shared with TRBD1. Germline V gives CDR1 KGHSH, CDR2 LQKENI. The J segment lost 0 bases and the V segment lost 6 bases, leaving 6 bases of the junction unmatched. CDR3 length equals 16 residues.

The V and J genes are TRBV5-8 and TRBJ2-7; possibly TRBD1 for D (5 bases). Germline V gene data show CDR1 as SGHTS and CDR2 as YDEGEE. The CDR3 has 13 residues. With 6 bases removed from V and 0 bases from J, the gap between germline ends came to 10 bases. CDR3 coding DNA: TGTGCCAGCAACCCGACAGACTCCTACGAGCAGTACTTC. Its translation: CASNPTDSYEQYF.

This clone was observed once. The chain couples TRBV7-8 to TRBJ1-5; D is undetermined. V lost 5 bases and J lost 9, with 17 bases in between. CDR3 size: 14 residues. Germline lookup yields CDR1 SGHVS and CDR2 FQNEAQ. CDR3 sequence (DNA): TGTGCCAGCAGCCCGTGGACTGGTGACACGCCCCAGCATTTT. The encoded protein is CASSPWTGDTPQHF.

The CDR3 spells CAGDRGNEKLFF. CDR3 DNA: TGTGCCGGGGACAGGGGTAATGAAAAACTGTTTTTT. V and J are TRBV30 and TRBJ1-4, with 10 bases fitting TRBD1. J gave up 4 bases and V 8 bases, and 1 base lay outside the gene matches. The CDR3 extends over 12 amino acids. The germline V gene encodes CDR1 GTSNPN and CDR2 SVGIG (reference sequence). The full variable domain, with the rest looked up from reference TRBV30 and TRBJ1-4, is SQTIHQWPATLVQPVGSPLSLECTVEGTSNPNLYWYRQAAGRGLQLLFYSVGIGQISSEVPQNLSASRPQDRQFILSSKKLLLSDSGFYLCAGDRGNEKLFFGSGTQLSVL.

The chain combines TRBV7-3 with TRBJ1-1, with D unclear. Per germline, CDR1 SGHTA and CDR2 FQGTGA. Between the trimmed V and J ends, which lost 5 bases and 1 base, there was a span of 11 bases. CDR3 size: 14 residues. The DNA for the CDR3 is TGTGCCAGCAGCCTACCGACTGCGAACACTGAAGCTTTCTTT. As protein: CASSLPTANTEAFF.